This TCR beta chain derives from a study of T cell responses to AZD1222 COVID-19 vaccine. Study-wide points: Among vaccine-associated CD4 TCRs, coverage spanned spike, with dominance at 160-218 and 743-854. It should be noted that donors were predominantly white British and more often female, and clonal diversity was possibly underestimated. Close to half of all spike-specific TCRs reportedly target regions of the variants that are unmutated. No repertoire was sampled before or during the peak T cell response, only after it.

CDR3 length equals 12 residues. On this clone itself: Its specificity is unknown.

Method: immunoSEQ multiplex PCR; TCRdb's copy keeps in-frame clones and lacks some. Among approximately 180,000 clones listed, over 85% were seen once. The chain links TRBV21-1 to TRBJ2-7; TRBD1 is the table's D call and was not checked against the DNA. TRBV21-1 is deemed a pseudogene. This receptor was taken from an adult who received the MenACWY meningococcal vaccine as a control. The sample in question was peripheral blood, obtained 28 days after the second dose of the MenACWY control vaccine. The CDR3 nucleotides are TGTGCCAGCAGCCGGACACTGGACGAGCAGTACTTC. Amino acids: CASSRTLDEQYF.